These 30 T cell receptor beta chains share one sample of origin, sequenced in a study of shared clonotypes between healthy human individuals. This table comes from immunoSEQ multiplex PCR, and its TCRdb copy is limited to in-frame clones, with some not included. The sample yields 2 million to 2.5 million clones, 85% to 95% seen once. The specimen sequenced was naive CD4+ T cells from PBMCs. The subset: CD45RA+ positively selected. Receptor source: a man aged 18 to 30 in good health. Some clones in this sample may be carry-over from other donors' samples.

The table lists this clone with a count of one. Other DNA sequences from this sample encode an identical CDR3 as well. This sequence joins TRBV19 and TRBJ1-2; perhaps TRBD1 as D (5 bases). The CDR3 consists of 13 residues. With 3 bases removed from V and 3 bases from J, the gap between germline ends came to 8 bases. CDR1 and CDR2 (germline): LNHDA, SQIVND (reference sequence). As DNA, the CDR3 is TGTGCCAGTAGTATCCGCAGGGACTATGGCTACACCTTC. This sequence encodes CASSIRRDYGYTF.

The chain uses TRBV7-9 and TRBJ2-3; D not certain. Trimming took off 0 bases at V and 1 base at J, with 8 bases between the two ends. The CDR3 sequence is 15 residues long. Germline loops: CDR1 SEHNR, CDR2 FQNEAQ (reference sequence). CDR3 residues: CASSLAPVGTDTQYF. Here the CDR3 DNA reads TGTGCCAGCAGCTTAGCGCCAGTCGGCACAGATACGCAGTATTTT. Looking up the rest from reference TRBV7-9 and TRBJ2-3 gives the full variable domain: DTGVSQNPRHKITKRGQNVTFRCDPISEHNRLYWYRQTLGQGPEFLTYFQNEAQLEKSRLLSDRFSAERPKGSFSTLEIQRTEQGDSAMYLCASSLAPVGTDTQYFGPGTRLTVL.

This clone was seen only once. The V and J genes are TRBV5-6 and TRBJ2-7; 9 bases are a match to TRBD1. In germline, CDR1 is SGHDT, CDR2 YYEEEE. The V and J ends lost 0 bases and 6 bases, in that order; junction bases with no gene match: 16. The CDR3 has 18 amino acids. CDR3 nucleotides: TGTGCCAGCAGCTTGGCTACAGGGGGCGAGATTTTAGTTCGCGAGCAGTACTTC. Translating it yields CASSLATGGEILVREQYF. Full variable domain (outside the CDR3, taken from reference TRBV5-6 and TRBJ2-7): DAGVTQSPTHLIKTRGQQVTLRCSPKSGHDTVSWYQQALGQGPQFIFQYYEEEERQRGNFPDRFSGHQFPNYSSELNVNALLLGDSALYLCASSLATGGEILVREQYFGPGTRLTVT.

This clone was observed a handful of times. Other DNA sequences of this sample code for an identical CDR3. The chain couples TRBV5-1 to TRBJ1-1; the D is unclear. Germline V gene sequence: CDR1 SGHRS, CDR2 YFSETQ. The CDR3 runs 13 residues. Trimming cost V 4 bases and J 0 bases, with 7 bases left between them. The CDR3 DNA reads TGCGCCAGCAGCAGCACAGTGAACACTGAAGCTTTCTTT. Translated: CASSSTVNTEAFF.

The J gene is TRBJ2-3, the V gene TRBV18; 13 bases agree with TRBD2. V lost 3 bases and J lost 2; bases outside the gene matches: 5. Germline V gene lookup returns CDR1 KGHSH and CDR2 LQKENI. The CDR3 is 17 residues long. CDR3 loop: CASSPRTSGSATDTQYF. CDR3 nucleotides: TGTGCCAGCTCACCGAGGACTAGCGGGAGCGCCACAGATACGCAGTATTTT. Full variable domain (outside the CDR3, taken from reference TRBV18 and TRBJ2-3): NAGVMQNPRHLVRRRGQEARLRCSPMKGHSHVYWYRQLPEEGLKFMVYLQKENIIDESGMPKERFSAEFPKEGPSILRIQQVVRGDSAAYFCASSPRTSGSATDTQYFGPGTRLTVL.

A single count supports this clone. The chain has TRBV7-2 and TRBJ2-7; 10 nucleotides agree with TRBD2. Trimming cost V 3 bases and J 5 bases; bases outside gene matches: 4. Germline V lookup: CDR1 SGHTA, CDR2 FQGNSA. CDR3 length: 14 amino acids. The CDR3 region is CASSFSGRWNEQYF. The CDR3 nucleotides read TGTGCCAGCAGCTTTAGCGGGAGGTGGAACGAGCAGTACTTC.

The V gene is TRBV9, the J gene TRBJ2-5, with TRBD1 matching over 9 bases. This CDR3 has 16 amino acids. The germline CDR1 and CDR2 sequences are SGDLS and YYNGEE. J was trimmed by 2 bases and V by 0 bases; bases with no gene match: 5. The CDR3 is CASSVGGTGNQETQYF. The CDR3 bases are TGTGCCAGCAGCGTAGGTGGGACAGGGAATCAAGAGACCCAGTACTTC.

The chain combines TRBV4-3 with TRBJ1-6, with D possibly TRBD1 on 5 matching bases. The CDR3 spans 15 residues. Germline V gene lookup returns CDR1 LGHNA and CDR2 YSLEER. V was trimmed by 1 base and J by 8 bases, leaving 12 bases between them. CDR3 DNA sequence: TGCGCCAGCAGCCAAGGGCTTGACAGCTATTCACCCCTCCACTTT. Its translation is CASSQGLDSYSPLHF.

The CDR3 region is CATSRDSRDRGLYTYEQYF. The CDR3 DNA is TGTGCCACCAGCAGAGATTCAAGGGACAGGGGCCTGTATACCTACGAGCAGTACTTC. The chain uses TRBV15 and TRBJ2-7, with 10 bases lining up with TRBD1. The ends lost 0 bases at V and 2 bases at J; junction bases unmatched: 13. CDR3 length: 19 residues. From germline, CDR1 is LNHNV and CDR2 YYDKDF (reference sequence).

This clone was seen just once. The V call is TRBV5-8, the J call TRBJ2-7; D is perhaps TRBD1 (6 bases). The germline gives CDR1 SGHTS, CDR2 YDEGEE. The V end was cut by 1 base, the J end by 2 bases, with 19 bases between. This CDR3 contains 17 residues. The CDR3 here is CASSLSPARDKTYEQYF. As DNA, the CDR3 is TGTGCCAGCAGCTTGAGTCCCGCAAGGGACAAAACCTACGAGCAGTACTTC.

This clone was counted once. The chain links TRBV10-3 to TRBJ2-1, with D possibly TRBD1 on 5 matching bases. The germline gives CDR1 ENHRY, CDR2 SYGVKD. Trimming removed 6 bases from V and 1 base from J, with 10 bases in between. The CDR3 loop spans 14 amino acids. For the CDR3, the DNA is TGTGCCATCAGCGGACACTCATCCTACAATGAGCAGTTCTTC. It specifies CAISGHSSYNEQFF.

This chain uses TRBV4-1 with TRBJ1-1; the D is unclear. The V and J ends lost 0 bases and 11 bases respectively, with 10 bases between them. Germline CDR1 is MGHRA and CDR2 is YSYEKL. The CDR3 is made up of 12 amino acids. This CDR3 reads CASSQDLSPAFF. CDR3 nucleotide sequence: TGCGCCAGCAGCCAAGATCTGAGTCCCGCTTTCTTT.

The chain has TRBV7-8 and TRBJ1-1; D unclear. Germline CDR1 is SGHVS and CDR2 is FQNEAQ. The CDR3 contains 14 residues. V was pared by 4 bases and J by 5 bases, with 14 bases between. CDR3 sequence: CASSWALARTEAFF. CDR3 nucleotides: TGTGCCAGCAGCTGGGCATTGGCAAGGACTGAAGCTTTCTTT.

The CDR3 DNA is TGTGCCAGCAGTCGGGAGTATTCGCCAGAAGCTTTCTTT. This codes for CASSREYSPEAFF. The rearrangement uses TRBV28 and TRBJ1-1; D gene ambiguous. CDR1 is MDHEN and CDR2 is SYDVKM in the germline V gene. V lost 5 bases and J 8 bases, leaving 15 bases between the germline ends. CDR3 length equals 13 residues. The complete variable domain, with remaining parts taken from reference TRBV28 and TRBJ1-1, reads DVKVTQSSRYLVKRTGEKVFLECVQDMDHENMFWYRQDPGLGLRLIYFSYDVKMKEKGDIPEGYSVSREKKERFSLILESASTNQTSMYLCASSREYSPEAFFGQGTRLTVV.

V usage is TRBV6-5 and J usage is TRBJ2-1, with D unresolved. The CDR3 spans 16 residues. V lost 0 bases and J 3 bases, leaving 12 bases between the germline ends. Germline V gene sequence: CDR1 MNHEY, CDR2 SVGAGI. Here the CDR3 reads CASSYSILAGYNEQFF. The CDR3 DNA follows: TGTGCCAGCAGTTACTCGATATTAGCCGGCTACAATGAGCAGTTCTTC.

The chain employs TRBV5-6 and TRBJ2-7; 10 nucleotides match TRBD1. CDR3 length equals 15 residues. Germline CDR1 and CDR2: SGHDT and YYEEEE. Unmatched junction bases numbered 7, after V lost 2 bases and J lost 5 bases. The CDR3 reads CASSLTGTGDHEQYF. For the CDR3, the DNA is TGTGCCAGCAGCTTAACCGGGACAGGGGACCACGAGCAGTACTTC. Full variable domain (remainder filled in from reference TRBV5-6 and TRBJ2-7): DAGVTQSPTHLIKTRGQQVTLRCSPKSGHDTVSWYQQALGQGPQFIFQYYEEEERQRGNFPDRFSGHQFPNYSSELNVNALLLGDSALYLCASSLTGTGDHEQYFGPGTRLTVT.

The rearrangement uses TRBV28 and TRBJ2-3, with D possibly TRBD2 on 6 matching bases. The ends were cut back, 4 bases at V and 10 bases at J, with 15 bases in the middle. Germline V lookup: CDR1 MDHEN, CDR2 SYDVKM. The CDR3 has 13 amino acids. This CDR3 reads CASSSLAVEAQYF. The CDR3 DNA sequence: TGTGCCAGCAGTTCCTTAGCGGTTGAGGCGCAGTATTTT. The full variable domain, completed using reference TRBV28 and TRBJ2-3, is DVKVTQSSRYLVKRTGEKVFLECVQDMDHENMFWYRQDPGLGLRLIYFSYDVKMKEKGDIPEGYSVSREKKERFSLILESASTNQTSMYLCASSSLAVEAQYFGPGTRLTVL.

The chain combines TRBV5-4 with TRBJ1-1; D is possibly TRBD1 (6 bases). The V gene's germline CDR1 is SGHNT and CDR2 YYREEE (reference sequence). The V end was cut by 4 bases, the J end by 5 bases, with 12 bases between. There are 13 residues in the CDR3. The CDR3 nucleotides read TGTGCCAGCAGCCCTGGGGGGCGAACTGAAGCTTTCTTT. Translation: CASSPGGRTEAFF.

The genes are TRBV7-2 and TRBJ1-4; 9 nucleotides line up with TRBD1. The length of the CDR3 is 15 residues. In germline, CDR1 is SGHTA, CDR2 FQGNSA. Germline trimming cut 0 bases from V and 8 bases from J; bases unmatched to any gene: 4. This CDR3 reads CASSLAGTGREKLFF. The CDR3 region has the DNA TGTGCCAGCAGCTTAGCGGGGACAGGGAGGGAAAAACTGTTTTTT.

This chain joins TRBV30 and TRBJ2-7; TRBD1 or TRBD2 may be the D gene (6 bases each). The CDR3 is 15 residues long. Germline V CDR1 and CDR2: GTSNPN, SVGIG (reference sequence). V shed 0 bases and J shed 1 base, with 13 bases lying between them. The CDR3 spells CAWSVRGTLSYEQYF. The CDR3 coding sequence is TGTGCCTGGAGTGTAAGGGGGACTCTATCCTACGAGCAGTACTTC.

The CDR3 DNA is TGTGCCAGCACACGCGGGGCATTCGGTAATGAAAAACTGTTTTTT. It specifies CASTRGAFGNEKLFF. V is TRBV6-5 and J is TRBJ1-4; a weak D match, TRBD1 (5 bases). V shed 7 bases and J shed 4 bases, with 16 bases lying between them. In germline, CDR1 is MNHEY, CDR2 SVGAGI. The CDR3 totals 15 residues.

Turning to this clone: This CDR3 is also generated by other DNA sequences in the sample. V and J are TRBV18 and TRBJ2-2; D is perhaps TRBD2 (6 bases). The CDR3 is 15 amino acids. Germline CDR1 and CDR2: KGHSH and LQKENI. Trimming removed 4 bases from V and 5 bases from J, with 14 bases in between. The CDR3 bases are TGTGCCAGCTCACTTGGGACTGGTGGGACCGGGGAGCTGTTTTTT. It translates to CASSLGTGGTGELFF. The full variable domain, its missing parts supplied by reference TRBV18 and TRBJ2-2, is NAGVMQNPRHLVRRRGQEARLRCSPMKGHSHVYWYRQLPEEGLKFMVYLQKENIIDESGMPKERFSAEFPKEGPSILRIQQVVRGDSAAYFCASSLGTGGTGELFFGEGSRLTVL.

The chain is built from TRBV7-8 and TRBJ1-1, with unresolved D. This CDR3 is 14 amino acids long. V was pared by 3 bases and J by 0 bases, with 8 bases between. Germline V gene lookup returns CDR1 SGHVS and CDR2 FQNEAQ. The CDR3 loop is CASSLEQLNTEAFF. The CDR3 DNA is TGTGCCAGCAGCTTGGAACAACTGAACACTGAAGCTTTCTTT.

This clone is a singleton in its sample. CDR3: CASSRAGISYEQYF. CDR3 coding DNA: TGTGCCAGCAGCCGAGCAGGGATCTCCTACGAGCAGTACTTC. This chain links TRBV5-6 with TRBJ2-7; D perhaps matches TRBD1 (5 bases). This CDR3 comprises 14 residues. V was clipped by 4 bases and J by 0 bases, with 11 bases between them. Germline CDR1 reads SGHDT; CDR2 reads YYEEEE.

V usage is TRBV28 and J usage is TRBJ1-2; 7 bases match TRBD1. The CDR3 has 14 amino acids. V trimming: 6 bases; J trimming: 3 bases; junction bases outside the gene matches: 7. Germline values: CDR1 MDHEN, CDR2 SYDVKM. CDR3 loop: CASSSGGKDYGYTF. Here the CDR3 DNA reads TGTGCCAGCAGCTCAGGGGGAAAGGACTATGGCTACACCTTC.

The chain links TRBV6-5 to TRBJ2-7; maybe TRBD1 (6 bases). The V gene lost 8 bases and the J gene lost 4 bases, with 12 bases spanning the gap. Germline V gene lookup returns CDR1 MNHEY and CDR2 SVGAGI. The CDR3 has 12 amino acids. The CDR3 sequence is CASFGQRYEQYF. The CDR3 region has the DNA TGTGCCAGCTTCGGACAGCGTTACGAGCAGTACTTC.

The rearrangement links TRBV5-1 to TRBJ1-4; D remains ambiguous. Germline assignment: CDR1 SGHRS and CDR2 YFSETQ. V lost 4 bases, J lost 7 bases, and 14 bases lay in between. The CDR3 spans 14 residues. CDR3 loop: CASSPVRGREKLFF. CDR3 DNA: TGCGCCAGCAGCCCCGTGAGAGGCCGTGAAAAACTGTTTTTT. The full variable domain, rest sourced from reference TRBV5-1 and TRBJ1-4, is KAGVTQTPRYLIKTRGQQVTLSCSPISGHRSVSWYQQTPGQGLQFLFEYFSETQRNKGNFPGRFSGRQFSNSRSEMNVSTLELGDSALYLCASSPVRGREKLFFGSGTQLSVL.

The V and J genes are TRBV11-2 and TRBJ2-3; D is ambiguous. Germline V gene sequence: CDR1 SGHAT, CDR2 FQNNGV. The V end lost 0 bases, the J end lost 5 bases, and 9 bases lay between the germline ends. This CDR3 has 14 residues. As DNA, the CDR3 is TGTGCCAGCAGCTTAGATCGAGTGGTAGATACGCAGTATTTT. It specifies CASSLDRVVDTQYF.

This clone was observed a handful of times. The gene calls are TRBV5-1 and TRBJ1-4; 7 bases line up with TRBD1. After removal of 3 bases from V and 3 bases from J, the junction contained 5 bases not matched to a gene. The CDR3 covers 15 residues. Per the germline V gene, CDR1 is SGHRS and CDR2 is YFSETQ. The CDR3 DNA follows: TGCGCCAGCAGCTCCGGACAGGACCCTAATGAAAAACTGTTTTTT. It yields the protein CASSSGQDPNEKLFF.

The chain uses TRBV5-1 and TRBJ1-1; D gene ambiguous. Trimming stripped 2 bases from V and 1 base from J, with 15 bases between. Per germline, CDR1 SGHRS and CDR2 YFSETQ. CDR3 size: 16 residues. CDR3: CASSFLIRDENTEAFF. Written as DNA, the CDR3 is TGCGCCAGCAGCTTTCTTATTAGGGATGAGAACACTGAAGCTTTCTTT.